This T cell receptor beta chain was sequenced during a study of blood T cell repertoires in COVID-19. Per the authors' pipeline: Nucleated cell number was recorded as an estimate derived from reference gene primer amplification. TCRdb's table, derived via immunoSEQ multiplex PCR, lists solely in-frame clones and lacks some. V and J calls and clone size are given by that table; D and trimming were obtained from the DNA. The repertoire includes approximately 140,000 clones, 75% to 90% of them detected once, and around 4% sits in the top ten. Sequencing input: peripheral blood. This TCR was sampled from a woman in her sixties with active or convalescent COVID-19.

In nucleotides, the CDR3 is TGTGCCAGCAGCCCTTTCGGACTAGCGGGAGACAATGAGCAGTTCTTC. Translation gives CASSPFGLAGDNEQFF. The rearrangement uses TRBV3-1 (or the pseudogene TRBV3-2) and TRBJ2-1, with 13 bases lining up with TRBD2. The J segment lost 5 bases and the V segment lost 4 bases, leaving 5 bases of the junction unmatched. The CDR3 covers 16 residues. Germline assignment: CDR1 LGHDT and CDR2 YNNKEL (reference sequence).